These T cell receptor beta chains were read from a single sample in a study of radiotherapy plus CTLA-4 blockade in lung cancer. Libraries were prepared by immunoSEQ multiplex PCR; TCRdb keeps only in-frame clonotypes and omits some of them. The table lists tens of thousands of clones, about three quarters of them singletons. Sequences were derived from peripheral blood, sampled from a patient treated with radiotherapy plus ipilimumab. The source of these receptors is a human donor with non-small cell lung cancer whose response to radiotherapy plus ipilimumab could not be evaluated. Both conserved end residues are part of each CDR3. A D gene is named only where the DNA matches it firmly. Where a row states a size, it is once, few, many or the class of an expanded clone; other rows omit it.

clone_size j_call v_call d_call cdr3_nt cdr3_aa
NA TRBJ1-4 TRBV10-2 NA TGCGCCAGCAGAGAAGACAGGCTTGAAAAACTGTTTTTT CASREDRLEKLFF
NA TRBJ2-1 TRBV7-9 TRBD1 TGTGCCAGCAGCGGCCACCAGGGACAGGGAACCTACAATGAGCAGTTCTTC CASSGHQGQGTYNEQFF
NA TRBJ1-2 TRBV7-8 NA TGTGCCAGCAGCCGTGAGAACTATGGCTACACCTTC CASSRENYGYTF
NA TRBJ2-1 TRBV30 NA TGTGCCTGGAGTAGCTTGCAGGATGAGCAGTTCTTC CAWSSLQDEQFF
NA TRBJ1-4 TRBV5-1 NA TGCGCCAGCAGCCCAGGGCCCGGCGAAAAACTGTTTTTT CASSPGPGEKLFF
few TRBJ2-1 TRBV18 NA TGTGCCAGCTGCAACAGGGATGAGCAGTTCTTC CASCNRDEQFF
NA TRBJ2-5 TRBV7-2 TRBD2 TGTGCCAGCACCTTTGGCGGGGGGGAGACCCAGTACTTC CASTFGGGETQYF
NA TRBJ1-1 TRBV30 NA TGTGCCTGGAGCAGTTACACTGAAGCTTTCTTT CAWSSYTEAFF
NA TRBJ2-5 TRBV4-1 NA TGCGCCAGCAGCCGCCCAGGGGACTACCCACACTTC CASSRPGDYPHF
NA TRBJ2-7 TRBV7-3 TRBD2 TGTGCCAGCAGCTCTCAGCGGGGGGCGCGCTCGGAGCAGTACTTC CASSSQRGARSEQYF
NA TRBJ2-7 TRBV7-2 TRBD1 TGTGCCAGCAGCTTAGGCCGGGACAGAACCTACGAGCAGTACTTC CASSLGRDRTYEQYF
NA TRBJ1-1 TRBV7-3 NA TGTGCCAGCAGCTTATACAGGGTTAGCACTGAAGCTTTCTTT CASSLYRVSTEAFF
few TRBJ2-1 TRBV7-2 TRBD1 TGTGCCAGCAGTTACGACAGGGGCCCCTACAATGAGCAGTTCTTC CASSYDRGPYNEQFF
few TRBJ1-5 TRBV7-9 TRBD1 TGTGCCAGCAGCTCGACAGGGCCCAATCAGCCCCAGCATTTT CASSSTGPNQPQHF
NA TRBJ1-3 TRBV5-1 TRBD1 TGCGCCAGCAGCTTGGGCTTGACAGGGGAAAACACCATATATTTT CASSLGLTGENTIYF
NA TRBJ2-5 TRBV6-5 NA TGTGCCAGCAGGAGTGCTTCAGGGGAGACCCAGTACTTC CASRSASGETQYF
NA TRBJ1-1 TRBV5-5 NA TGTGCCAGCAGCTTGAGGGACACCTACGCTTTCTTT CASSLRDTYAFF
few TRBJ1-3 TRBV2 NA TGTGCCAGCAGTCCTAGCGGGAGCACCAACACCATATATTTT CASSPSGSTNTIYF
NA TRBJ2-5 TRBV28 NA TGTGCCAGCACCAGCGGACCCCAGGTGTGGGAGACCCAGTACTTC CASTSGPQVWETQYF
NA TRBJ2-7 TRBV25-1 NA TGTGCCAGCAGTGACTCCTACGAGCAGTACTTC CASSDSYEQYF
NA TRBJ1-2 TRBV6-5 TRBD1 TGTGCCAGCAGCCCCCGGGACAGGTTCCTCTATGGCTACACCTTC CASSPRDRFLYGYTF
NA TRBJ2-3 TRBV5-1 TRBD2 TGCGCCAGCAGCGCGGGACTAGCGGGGTCCTCCGCGGATACGCAGTATTTT CASSAGLAGSSADTQYF
NA TRBJ1-1 TRBV4-1 NA TGCGCCAGCAGCCACACGGAGGACAGATTTGACACTGAAGCTTTCTTT CASSHTEDRFDTEAFF
NA TRBJ2-1 TRBV2 TRBD2 TGTGCCAGCAACCTAGCGGCCTCCTACAATGAGCAGTTCTTC CASNLAASYNEQFF
NA TRBJ1-2 TRBV4-2 NA TGTGCCAGCAGCCCTGGACTGGACTATGGCTACACCTTC CASSPGLDYGYTF
NA TRBJ2-1 TRBV29-1 NA TGCAGCGTTGGAAGACTCCTATACAATGAGCAGTTCTTC CSVGRLLYNEQFF
few TRBJ1-4 TRBV2 TRBD1 TGTGCCAGCAGTCTGGACAGGGATAATGAAAAACTGTTTTTT CASSLDRDNEKLFF
NA TRBJ1-5 TRBV6-6 NA TGTGCCAGCAGTTACTCCCAGAATAGCAATCAGCCCCAGCATTTT CASSYSQNSNQPQHF
NA TRBJ1-6 TRBV7-9 NA TGTGCCAGCAGCCTGGGGGCACCGGTTAATTCACCCCTCCACTTT CASSLGAPVNSPLHF
NA TRBJ2-7 TRBV5-1 TRBD2 TGCGCCAGCAGCTTGGCGGGTGCCAGCGGGAGTCCAACCTACGAGCAGTACTTC CASSLAGASGSPTYEQYF
NA TRBJ2-1 TRBV5-4 NA TGTGCCAGCAGCTTGAAGGCTAGCCAGGGAGGCAATGAGCAGTTCTTC CASSLKASQGGNEQFF
NA TRBJ2-7 TRBV6-5 TRBD2 TGTGCCAGCAAAGGAGTAGCGGGAGAAGCCTACGAGCAGTACTTC CASKGVAGEAYEQYF
few TRBJ2-1 TRBV7-2 TRBD1 TGTGCCAGCAGCTTAGGACAGGGTGGCAATGAGCAGTTCTTC CASSLGQGGNEQFF